The 21 T cell receptor beta chains in this list originate from one sample, sequenced in a study of T-cell reconstitution after alpha-beta-depleted transplantation in children. It was with unique molecular identifiers that the TCRbeta library was prepared. Using its own MiXCR run on the PCR reads, TCRdb lists one record per CDR3 protein. The sample includes some 550,000 distinct CDR3 sequences, 23% of them seen just once. Here the sequenced sample was PBMCs, mostly from graft donor cells, taken 360 days after TCRalphabeta/CD19-depleted stem cell transplant. Source of these receptors: a boy younger than two who had a stem cell transplant for acute myeloid leukemia, so the T cells may come from the graft donor.

This clonotype has more than one count but fewer than ten. This chain links TRBV5-6 with TRBJ2-1; 13 bases map to TRBD2. The ends lost 1 base at V and 9 bases at J; junction bases unmatched: 7. Per the germline V gene, CDR1 is SGHDT and CDR2 is YYEEEE. The CDR3 loop spans 16 amino acids. In DNA form, the CDR3 reads TGTGCCAGCAGCTTGTCGACTAGCGGGGGGCTGGGTGAGCAGTTCTTC. Protein: CASSLSTSGGLGEQFF.

The CDR3 is CASSLQGASDEQFF. The DNA of the CDR3 is TGTGCCAGCAGTTTGCAGGGGGCGTCAGATGAGCAGTTCTTC. V and J are TRBV25-1 and TRBJ2-1; 8 nucleotides align to TRBD1. The CDR3 contains 14 residues. Looked up from germline, CDR1 is MGHDK and CDR2 is SYGVNS. J lost 8 bases, V lost 5 bases, and 8 bases had no gene match.

The genes are TRBV29-1 and TRBJ2-5, with a tentative D call TRBD2 (6 bases). The V end lost 4 bases, the J end lost 4 bases, and 13 bases lay between the germline ends. CDR3 length: 13 amino acids. Germline V gives CDR1 SQVTM, CDR2 ANQGSEA. The CDR3 region is CSVGLGAGETQYF. CDR3 DNA sequence: TGCAGCGTTGGACTAGGAGCGGGAGAGACCCAGTACTTC.

This clonotype was observed a handful of times. The chain carries TRBV10-3 and TRBJ2-3, with TRBD2 matching 7 bases. CDR1 and CDR2 (germline): ENHRY, SYGVKD. V trimming: 11 bases; J trimming: 2 bases; junction bases outside the gene matches: 7. The CDR3 totals 13 residues. The CDR3 reads CAAAGDHTDTQYF. CDR3 bases: TGTGCCGCCGCGGGGGACCACACAGATACGCAGTATTTT.

The J gene is TRBJ2-3, the V gene TRBV20-1; TRBD2 might be the D (6 bases). The CDR3 covers 15 residues. V was cut by 5 bases and J by 2 bases, with 17 bases left in between. Germline loops: CDR1 DFQATT, CDR2 SNEGSKA (reference sequence). The CDR3 DNA is TGCAGTGCTGGTCCAGGGAGGCGGAACACAGATACGCAGTATTTT. This codes for CSAGPGRRNTDTQYF.

The chain has TRBV30 and TRBJ2-3; TRBD1 matches 8 bases. This CDR3 is 17 amino acids long. Germline values: CDR1 GTSNPN, CDR2 SVGIG (reference sequence). V shed 0 bases and J 2 bases; nucleotides not matched to a gene: 10. CDR3 sequence reads: CAWSVLPPGGITDTQYF. CDR3 DNA sequence: TGTGCCTGGAGTGTACTCCCCCCAGGGGGCATCACAGATACGCAGTATTTT.

In DNA form, the CDR3 reads TGTGCCAGCAGCCTCGGGGACAGGGTCGGCTACACCTTC. Translated, it gives CASSLGDRVGYTF. The V call is TRBV12-3 or TRBV12-4, the J call TRBJ1-2; 9 bases align to TRBD1. The ends lost 6 bases at V and 8 bases at J; junction bases unmatched: 7. The CDR3 length is 13 residues.

The chain carries TRBV20-1 and TRBJ2-7, with no clear D. The V end was cut by 5 bases, the J end by 2 bases, with 13 bases between. This CDR3 has 13 residues. Germline-derived CDR1 and CDR2 are DFQATT and SNEGSKA (reference sequence). This CDR3 is CSAFRPGAYEQYV. The CDR3 nucleotides read TGCAGTGCTTTCCGACCCGGCGCCTACGAGCAGTACGTC.

The V call is TRBV20-1, the J call TRBJ2-2; TRBD2 matches at 9 bases. The trim removed 0 bases at V and 1 base at J, leaving 9 bases unmatched. The CDR3 has 18 amino acids. Germline assignment: CDR1 DFQATT and CDR2 SNEGSKA (reference sequence). The DNA of the CDR3 is TGCAGTGCTAGAGATTTCGGTAGGACTAGCGAGAACACCGGGGAGCTGTTTTTT. Its translation is CSARDFGRTSENTGELFF.

This sequence joins TRBV11-2 and TRBJ2-7, with D unresolved. Trimming left V 5 bases short and J 4 bases short, with 6 bases between. The CDR3 sequence is 11 residues long. Germline V gene data show CDR1 as SGHAT and CDR2 as FQNNGV. CDR3: CASSEEYEQYF. DNA of the CDR3: TGTGCCAGCAGCGAAGAATACGAGCAGTACTTC. The whole variable domain, remainder taken from reference TRBV11-2 and TRBJ2-7, is EAGVAQSPRYKIIEKRQSVAFWCNPISGHATLYWYQQILGQGPKLLIQFQNNGVVDDSQLPKDRFSAERLKGVDSTLKIQPAKLEDSAVYLCASSEEYEQYFGPGTRLTVT.

This clonotype was counted only a few times. The chain employs TRBV20-1 and TRBJ2-1; possible D gene TRBD2, 5 bases. Germline assignment: CDR1 DFQATT and CDR2 SNEGSKA (reference sequence). The CDR3 covers 18 residues. The V end was cut by 3 bases, the J end by 2 bases, with 23 bases between. CDR3 in amino acids: CSASEGSGNAFTYNEQFF. CDR3 DNA sequence: TGCAGTGCTAGTGAGGGCTCTGGTAACGCCTTCACCTACAATGAGCAGTTCTTC.

There are many counts of this clonotype. The rearrangement joins TRBV12-3 or TRBV12-4 to TRBJ1-4, with no clear D. The V and J ends lost 5 bases and 8 bases respectively, with 12 bases between them. The CDR3 length is 13 residues. CDR3: CASSLQLGEKLFF. The CDR3 DNA reads as TGTGCCAGCAGTCTCCAACTTGGGGAAAAACTGTTTTTT.

The J gene is TRBJ2-3, the V gene TRBV20-1; 7 bases align to TRBD2. The CDR3 is made up of 14 amino acids. Unmatched junction bases numbered 7, after V lost 7 bases and J lost 0 bases. Germline values: CDR1 DFQATT, CDR2 SNEGSKA (reference sequence). The CDR3 sequence: CSDNGGISTDTQYF. The CDR3 DNA sequence: TGCAGTGACAACGGGGGGATAAGCACAGATACGCAGTATTTT.

Comments on this clonotype: A much larger clonotype is one base distant, so this may be a read error. Without the conserved terminal phenylalanine or tryptophan, this CDR3 likely stems from a read error. The chain uses TRBV12-3 or TRBV12-4 and TRBJ1-1; 7 bases map to TRBD1. With V trimmed by 3 bases and J by 8 bases, 3 bases remained unmatched. This CDR3 spans 12 amino acids. This chain's CDR3 is CASSLAGQEAFC. Written as DNA, the CDR3 is TGTGCCAGCAGTTTGGCGGGACAGGAAGCTTTCTGT.

In this sample, this clonotype turned up a few times. V usage is TRBV27 and J usage is TRBJ2-5; D ambiguous. Trimming took 2 bases from V and 5 from J, leaving 9 bases between them. Germline-derived CDR1 and CDR2 are MNHEY and SMNVEV (reference sequence). There are 13 residues in the CDR3. CDR3 in DNA: TGTGCCAGCAGTTTAACACTGTGGGAGACCCAGTACTTC. Encoded protein: CASSLTLWETQYF.

This chain links TRBV30 with TRBJ2-1; 7 positions match TRBD2. V lost 4 bases, J lost 3 bases, and 6 bases stayed unmatched. The CDR3 length is 14 residues. Germline CDR1 is GTSNPN and CDR2 is SVGIG (reference sequence). In DNA form, the CDR3 reads TGTGCCTGGAATTTGGGGGGGGACTACAATGAGCAGTTCTTC. Translated, it gives CAWNLGGDYNEQFF.

The chain couples TRBV28 to TRBJ1-1; possible D gene TRBD1, 5 bases. Trimming cost V 8 bases and J 1 base, with 11 bases left between them. Germline assignment: CDR1 MDHEN and CDR2 SYDVKM. The CDR3 totals 13 residues. This CDR3 is CASCGATNTEAFF. The CDR3 nucleotides read TGTGCCAGCTGTGGGGCAACGAACACTGAAGCTTTCTTT. Together with reference TRBV28 and TRBJ1-1, the CDR3 gives the full variable domain: DVKVTQSSRYLVKRTGEKVFLECVQDMDHENMFWYRQDPGLGLRLIYFSYDVKMKEKGDIPEGYSVSREKKERFSLILESASTNQTSMYLCASCGATNTEAFFGQGTRLTVV.

This chain uses TRBV11-3 with TRBJ2-1, with 7 bases matching TRBD1. The germline CDR1 and CDR2 sequences are SGHNT and YENEEA. Trimming removed 5 bases from V and 6 bases from J; junction bases left unmatched: 10. The CDR3 loop spans 15 amino acids. CDR3: CASSVGTVAINEQFF. In DNA, the CDR3 is TGTGCCAGCAGCGTGGGGACAGTCGCCATCAATGAGCAGTTCTTC.

This clonotype was picked up many times. This chain connects TRBV11-3 to TRBJ2-1, with D perhaps matching TRBD2 (7 bases). The V gene's germline CDR1 is SGHNT and CDR2 YENEEA. Trimming shortened V by 5 bases and J by 6 bases, and 17 bases separated the two germline ends. The CDR3 covers 15 residues. The CDR3 reads CASSPLRGAPNEQFF. The DNA for the CDR3 is TGTGCCAGCAGCCCTCTCCGGGGGGCCCCCAATGAGCAGTTCTTC.

This clonotype was picked up many times. The CDR3 bases are TGTGCCACCAGCAGAGGTATAACTAGCGGGGGTAATGAGCAGTTCTTC. It translates to CATSRGITSGGNEQFF. The chain joins TRBV15 to TRBJ2-1; the match to TRBD2 covers 11 bases. CDR3 length equals 16 residues. The trim removed 1 base at V and 7 bases at J, leaving 6 bases unmatched. Germline V lookup: CDR1 LNHNV, CDR2 YYDKDF (reference sequence).

This clonotype has just a few counts. This rearrangement joins TRBV12-3 or TRBV12-4 to TRBJ1-2, with 8 bases lining up with TRBD1. CDR3 length equals 13 residues. The V segment lost 7 bases and the J segment 4 bases; nucleotides outside the gene matches: 5. CDR3 region: CASNTGTGYGYTF. The CDR3 nucleotides read TGTGCCAGCAACACCGGGACAGGCTATGGCTACACCTTC.